Detailed here is one T cell receptor (beta chain). As yet, its antigen is unknown. CDR1 is SGHNT and CDR2 is YENEEA in the germline V gene. Trimming removed 4 bases from V and 7 bases from J, with 11 bases in between. CDR3 length equals 14 residues. Time point of the sample: after neoadjuvant nivolumab, at surgical resection. Cohort: HPV-negative, locally advanced oral cavity squamous cell carcinoma patients. This record belongs to a study of neoadjuvant anti-PD-1 for oral cavity cancer. Overall study findings and caveats: After neoadjuvant nivolumab, PBMC T cell clonality was significantly higher in non-responders than responders.

The assay was immunoSEQ multiplex PCR, and TCRdb's table has in-frame clones only and misses some. The data show about 12,000 clones, around 75% seen once. This sample comprised PBMCs, obtained after nivolumab (anti-PD-1) treatment. The V call is TRBV11-3, the J call TRBJ1-6; D is possibly TRBD1 (6 bases). The receptor comes from a person aged 35 to 85 with oral cavity squamous cell carcinoma. For the CDR3, the DNA is TGTGCCAGCAGCTGGGGGCAGGGGAATTCACCCCTCCACTTT. Translation gives CASSWGQGNSPLHF.